A single sample gave rise to the 5 T cell receptor beta chains below, sequenced in a study of blood T cell repertoires in COVID-19. Measured with immunoSEQ multiplex PCR; TCRdb has only the in-frame clones, and not every one. The data contain 60,000 to 85,000 clones, around 80% of them singletons. The sample consisted of peripheral blood. The source of these receptors is a woman aged 55-75 years with acute or convalescent COVID-19.

V is TRBV9 and J is TRBJ2-1; 9 bases line up with TRBD1. In germline, CDR1 is SGDLS, CDR2 YYNGEE. Unmatched junction bases numbered 6, after V lost 4 bases and J lost 1 base. The CDR3 length is 16 residues. In DNA, the CDR3 is TGTGCCAGCAGCACCACCGGGACAGGGTCCTACAATGAGCAGTTCTTC. It specifies CASSTTGTGSYNEQFF.

J is TRBJ1-3 and V is TRBV2; TRBD1 agrees at 8 bases. The V gene's germline CDR1 is SNHLY and CDR2 FYNNEI. This CDR3 is built from 14 residues. The ends lost 5 bases at V and 1 base at J; junction bases unmatched: 1. CDR3 residues: CASSRDRSGNTIYF. Written as DNA, the CDR3 is TGTGCCAGCAGTCGGGACAGGTCTGGAAACACCATATATTTT.

The gene calls are TRBV9 and TRBJ2-3; D unresolved. The V gene's germline CDR1 is SGDLS and CDR2 YYNGEE. Trimming took off 0 bases at V and 4 bases at J, with 6 bases between the two ends. The CDR3 sequence is 13 residues long. The CDR3, as DNA: TGTGCCAGCAGCGTAGCCGTCCCAGATACGCAGTATTTT. Translated, it gives CASSVAVPDTQYF.

The chain couples TRBV7-2 to TRBJ2-3, with TRBD1 identical over 11 bases. V dropped 4 bases and J dropped 3; count of bases not matched to a gene: 3. Germline lookup yields CDR1 SGHTA and CDR2 FQGNSA. The CDR3 sequence is 15 residues long. The CDR3 nucleotides are TGTGCCAGCAGCTGGGACAGGGGGATGACAGATACGCAGTATTTT. Encoded protein: CASSWDRGMTDTQYF.

The chain recombines TRBV2 with TRBJ1-6, with 7 bases that match TRBD1. The CDR3 runs to 15 residues. With V trimmed by 5 bases and J by 7 bases, 8 bases remained unmatched. In germline, CDR1 is SNHLY, CDR2 FYNNEI. The CDR3: CASSSPGQRNSPLHF. The CDR3 DNA follows: TGTGCCAGCAGTTCTCCGGGACAGAGAAATTCACCCCTCCACTTT.